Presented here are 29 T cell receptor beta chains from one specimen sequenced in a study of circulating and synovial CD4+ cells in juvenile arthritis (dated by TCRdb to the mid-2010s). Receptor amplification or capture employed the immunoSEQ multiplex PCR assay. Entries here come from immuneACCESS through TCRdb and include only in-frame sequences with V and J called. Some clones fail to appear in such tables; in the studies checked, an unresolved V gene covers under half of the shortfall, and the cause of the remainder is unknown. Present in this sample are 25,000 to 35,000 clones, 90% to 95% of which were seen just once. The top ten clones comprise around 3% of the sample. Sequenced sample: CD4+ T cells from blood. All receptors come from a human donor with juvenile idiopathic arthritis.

The CDR3 bases are TGTGCCAGCAGCCATCCCCCGCACTCTAGCGGGAGGGCCGATGAGCAGTTCTTC. It translates to CASSHPPHSSGRADEQFF. V and J are TRBV4-2 and TRBJ2-1; TRBD2 agrees at 12 bases. Germline V gene data show CDR1 as LGHNA and CDR2 as YNFKEQ. Trimming took 3 bases from V and 8 from J; bases not matched to a gene: 14. The CDR3 spans 18 residues.

The CDR3 coding sequence is TGTGCCAGCAGTTCGTCCGCAGGGTACGGAGATACGCAGTATTTT. Translated: CASSSSAGYGDTQYF. This chain connects TRBV6-5 to TRBJ2-3; the D gene is possibly TRBD1 (5 bases). Deletions cut 4 bases from V and 5 bases from J, with 16 bases between. The CDR3 covers 15 residues. Germline V CDR1 and CDR2: MNHEY, SVGAGI.

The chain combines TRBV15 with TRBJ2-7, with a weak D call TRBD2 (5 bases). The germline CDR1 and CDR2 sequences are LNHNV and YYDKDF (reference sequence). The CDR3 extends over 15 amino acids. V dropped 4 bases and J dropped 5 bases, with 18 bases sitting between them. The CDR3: CATSTLEGAGHEQYF. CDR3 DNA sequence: TGTGCCACCAGCACTTTAGAGGGTGCGGGCCACGAGCAGTACTTC.

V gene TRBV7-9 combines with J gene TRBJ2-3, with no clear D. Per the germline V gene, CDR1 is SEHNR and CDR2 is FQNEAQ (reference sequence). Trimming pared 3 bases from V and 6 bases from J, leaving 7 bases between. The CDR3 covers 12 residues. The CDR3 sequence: CASSFNSDTQYF. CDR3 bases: TGTGCCAGCAGCTTCAACTCGGATACGCAGTATTTT.

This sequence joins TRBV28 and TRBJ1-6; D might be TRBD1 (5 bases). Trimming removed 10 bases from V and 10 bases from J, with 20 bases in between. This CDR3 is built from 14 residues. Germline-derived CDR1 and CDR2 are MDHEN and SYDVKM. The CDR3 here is CATHSGLVGSPLHF. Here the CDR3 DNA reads TGTGCCACCCACTCAGGGCTCGTAGGGTCACCCCTCCACTTT.

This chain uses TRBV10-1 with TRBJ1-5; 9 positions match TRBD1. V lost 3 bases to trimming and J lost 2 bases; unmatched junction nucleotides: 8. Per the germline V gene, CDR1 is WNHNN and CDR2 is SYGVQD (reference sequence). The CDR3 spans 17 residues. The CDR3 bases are TGCGCCAGCAGTGAAACAGGGGGCGCCCCGGGCAATCAGCCCCAGCATTTT. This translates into CASSETGGAPGNQPQHF.

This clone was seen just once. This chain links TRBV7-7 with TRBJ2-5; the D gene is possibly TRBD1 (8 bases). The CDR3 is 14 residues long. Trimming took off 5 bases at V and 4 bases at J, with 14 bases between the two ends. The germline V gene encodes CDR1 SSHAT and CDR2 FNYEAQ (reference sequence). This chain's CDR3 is CASSLQGEGETQYF. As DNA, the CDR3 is TGTGCCAGCAGCCTACAGGGGGAGGGAGAGACCCAGTACTTC.

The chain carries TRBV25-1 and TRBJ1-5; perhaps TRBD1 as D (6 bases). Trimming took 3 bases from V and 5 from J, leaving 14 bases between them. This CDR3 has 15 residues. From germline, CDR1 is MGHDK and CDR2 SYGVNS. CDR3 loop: CASSETGGTDQPQHF. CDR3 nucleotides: TGTGCCAGCAGTGAGACGGGGGGCACGGATCAGCCCCAGCATTTT. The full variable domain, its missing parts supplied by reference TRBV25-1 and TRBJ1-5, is EADIYQTPRYLVIGTGKKITLECSQTMGHDKMYWYQQDPGMELHLIHYSYGVNSTEKGDLSSESTVSRIRTEHFPLTLESARPSHTSQYLCASSETGGTDQPQHFGDGTRLSIL.

In nucleotides, the CDR3 is TGTGCCAGTAGTATTAAGACAGTCGTTAGCAATCAGCCCCAGCATTTT. Its protein is CASSIKTVVSNQPQHF. The V and J genes are TRBV19 and TRBJ1-5; the D gene is possibly TRBD1 (5 bases). CDR1 and CDR2 (germline): LNHDA, SQIVND (reference sequence). Trimming took off 3 bases at V and 0 bases at J, with 12 bases between the two ends. The CDR3 runs 16 residues.

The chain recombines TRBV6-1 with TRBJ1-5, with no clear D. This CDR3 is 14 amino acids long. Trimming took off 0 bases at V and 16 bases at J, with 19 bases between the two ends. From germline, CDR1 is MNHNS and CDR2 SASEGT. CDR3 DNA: TGTGCCAGCAGTGAAGCGCCCTGGGGAGTTTTTGCACATTTT. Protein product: CASSEAPWGVFAHF.

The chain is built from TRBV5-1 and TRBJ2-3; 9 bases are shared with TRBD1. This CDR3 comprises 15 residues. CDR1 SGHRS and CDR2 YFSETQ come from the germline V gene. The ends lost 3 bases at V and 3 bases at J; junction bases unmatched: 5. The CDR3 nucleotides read TGCGCCAGCAGCTCCCGGGACAGGGCGACAGATACGCAGTATTTT. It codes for CASSSRDRATDTQYF.

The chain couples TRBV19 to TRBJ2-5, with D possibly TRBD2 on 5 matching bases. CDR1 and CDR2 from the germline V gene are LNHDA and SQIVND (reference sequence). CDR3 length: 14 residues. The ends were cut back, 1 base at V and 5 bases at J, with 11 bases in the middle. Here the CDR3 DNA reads TGTGCCAGTAGTATAGCACTAGAGGCTGAGACCCAGTACTTC. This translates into CASSIALEAETQYF.

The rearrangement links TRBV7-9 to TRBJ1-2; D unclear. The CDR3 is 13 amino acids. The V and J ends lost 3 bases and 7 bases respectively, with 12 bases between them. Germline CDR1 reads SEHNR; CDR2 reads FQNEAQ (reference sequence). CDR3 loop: CASSFPEAPGYTF. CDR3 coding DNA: TGTGCCAGCAGCTTCCCGGAGGCGCCTGGCTACACCTTC.

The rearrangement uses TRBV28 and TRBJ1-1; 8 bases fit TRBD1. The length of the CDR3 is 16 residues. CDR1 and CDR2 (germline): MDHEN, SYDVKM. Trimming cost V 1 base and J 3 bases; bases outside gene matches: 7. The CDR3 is CASSLSGGWLYTEAFF. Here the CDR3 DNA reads TGTGCCAGCAGTTTATCAGGGGGCTGGTTGTACACTGAAGCTTTCTTT.

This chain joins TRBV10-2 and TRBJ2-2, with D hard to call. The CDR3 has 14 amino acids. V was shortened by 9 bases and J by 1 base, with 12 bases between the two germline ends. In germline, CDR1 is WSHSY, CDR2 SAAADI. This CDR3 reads CASKRDRNTGELFF. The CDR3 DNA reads TGCGCCAGTAAACGCGATCGGAACACCGGGGAGCTGTTTTTT.

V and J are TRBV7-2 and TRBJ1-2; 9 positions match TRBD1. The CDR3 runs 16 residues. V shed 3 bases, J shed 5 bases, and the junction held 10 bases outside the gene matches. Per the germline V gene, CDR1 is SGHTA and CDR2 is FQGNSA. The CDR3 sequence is CASSFKGTGILYGYTF. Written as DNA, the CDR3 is TGTGCCAGCAGCTTTAAAGGGACAGGGATTCTTTATGGCTACACCTTC.

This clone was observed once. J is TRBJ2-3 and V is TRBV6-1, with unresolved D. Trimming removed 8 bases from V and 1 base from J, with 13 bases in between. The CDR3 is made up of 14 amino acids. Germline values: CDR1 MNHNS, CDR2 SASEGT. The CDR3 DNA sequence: TGTGCCAGCTTAGATACAGTAGGCACAGATACGCAGTATTTT. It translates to CASLDTVGTDTQYF.

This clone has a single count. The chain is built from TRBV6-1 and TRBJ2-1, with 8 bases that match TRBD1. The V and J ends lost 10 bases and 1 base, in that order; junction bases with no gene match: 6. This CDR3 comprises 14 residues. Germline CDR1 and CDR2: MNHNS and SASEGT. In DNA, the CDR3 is TGTGCCACCAAGACAGGGGATTCCTACAATGAGCAGTTCTTC. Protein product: CATKTGDSYNEQFF.

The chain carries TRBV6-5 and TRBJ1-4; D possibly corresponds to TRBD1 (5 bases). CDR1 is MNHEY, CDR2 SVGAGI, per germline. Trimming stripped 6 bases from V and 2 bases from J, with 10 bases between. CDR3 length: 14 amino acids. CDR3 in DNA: TGTGCCAGCAGGATTCGGGGGACTAATGAAAAACTGTTTTTT. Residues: CASRIRGTNEKLFF.

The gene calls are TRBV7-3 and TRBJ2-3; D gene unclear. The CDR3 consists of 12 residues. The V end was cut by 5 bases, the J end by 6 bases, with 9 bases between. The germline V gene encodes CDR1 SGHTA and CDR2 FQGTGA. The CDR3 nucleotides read TGTGCCAGCAGCAGTAATGAGGATACGCAGTATTTT. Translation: CASSSNEDTQYF.

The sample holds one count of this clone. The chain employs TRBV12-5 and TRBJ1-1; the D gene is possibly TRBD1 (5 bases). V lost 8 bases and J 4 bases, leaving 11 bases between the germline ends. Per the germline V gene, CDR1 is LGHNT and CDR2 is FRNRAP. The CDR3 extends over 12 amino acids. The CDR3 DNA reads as TGTGCTAGTAGTGTCGGGGGCACTGAAGCTTTCTTT. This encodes CASSVGGTEAFF. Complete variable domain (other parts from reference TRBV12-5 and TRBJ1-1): DARVTQTPRHKVTEMGQEVTMRCQPILGHNTVFWYRQTMMQGLELLAYFRNRAPLDDSGMPKDRFSAEMPDATLATLKIQPSEPRDSAVYFCASSVGGTEAFFGQGTRLTVV.

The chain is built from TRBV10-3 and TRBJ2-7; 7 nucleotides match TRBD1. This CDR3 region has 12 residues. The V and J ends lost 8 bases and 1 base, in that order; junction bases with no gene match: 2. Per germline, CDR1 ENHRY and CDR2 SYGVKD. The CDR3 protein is CAIRDRSYEQYF. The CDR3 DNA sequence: TGTGCCATCCGGGACAGATCCTACGAGCAGTACTTC.

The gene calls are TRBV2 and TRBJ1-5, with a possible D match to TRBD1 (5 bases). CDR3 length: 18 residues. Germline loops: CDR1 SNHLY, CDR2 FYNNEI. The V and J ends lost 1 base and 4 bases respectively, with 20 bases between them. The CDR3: CASSEGDYQVISNQPQHF. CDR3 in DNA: TGTGCCAGCAGTGAAGGGGACTACCAAGTAATTTCTAATCAGCCCCAGCATTTT. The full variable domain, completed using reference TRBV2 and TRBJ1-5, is EPEVTQTPSHQVTQMGQEVILRCVPISNHLYFYWYRQILGQKVEFLVSFYNNEISEKSEIFDDQFSVERPDGSNFTLKIRSTKLEDSAMYFCASSEGDYQVISNQPQHFGDGTRLSIL.

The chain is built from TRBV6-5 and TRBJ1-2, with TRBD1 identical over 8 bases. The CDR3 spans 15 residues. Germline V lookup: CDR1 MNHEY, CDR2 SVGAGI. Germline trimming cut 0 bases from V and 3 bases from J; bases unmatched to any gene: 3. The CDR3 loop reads CASSYSNRGDYGYTF. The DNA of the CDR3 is TGTGCCAGCAGTTACTCGAACAGGGGGGACTATGGCTACACCTTC.

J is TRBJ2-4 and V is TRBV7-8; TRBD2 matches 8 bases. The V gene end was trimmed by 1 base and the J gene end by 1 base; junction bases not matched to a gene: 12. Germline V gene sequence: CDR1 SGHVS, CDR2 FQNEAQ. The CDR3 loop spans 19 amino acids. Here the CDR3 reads CASSLGLAGKDGAKNIQYF. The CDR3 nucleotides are TGTGCCAGCAGCTTAGGCTTAGCGGGAAAAGACGGTGCCAAAAACATTCAGTACTTC.

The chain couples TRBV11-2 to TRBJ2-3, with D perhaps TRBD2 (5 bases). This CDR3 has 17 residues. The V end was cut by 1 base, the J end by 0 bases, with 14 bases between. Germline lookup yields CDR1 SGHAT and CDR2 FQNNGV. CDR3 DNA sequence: TGTGCCAGCAGCTTAGTAGGGAGCGGCCCCAGCACAGATACGCAGTATTTT. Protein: CASSLVGSGPSTDTQYF.

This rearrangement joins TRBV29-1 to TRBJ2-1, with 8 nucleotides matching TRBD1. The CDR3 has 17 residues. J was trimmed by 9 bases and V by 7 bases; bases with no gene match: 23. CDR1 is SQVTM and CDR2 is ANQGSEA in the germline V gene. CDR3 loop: CSGSRSGGGPAGGEQFF. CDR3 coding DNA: TGCAGCGGGTCCCGGTCAGGGGGCGGTCCGGCTGGGGGTGAGCAGTTCTTC.

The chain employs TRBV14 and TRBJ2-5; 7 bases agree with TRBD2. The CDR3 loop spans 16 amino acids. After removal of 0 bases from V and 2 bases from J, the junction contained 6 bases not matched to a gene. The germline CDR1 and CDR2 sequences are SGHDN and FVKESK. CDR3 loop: CASSQERGTIQETQYF. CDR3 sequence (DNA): TGTGCCAGCAGCCAAGAACGCGGGACTATTCAAGAGACCCAGTACTTC.

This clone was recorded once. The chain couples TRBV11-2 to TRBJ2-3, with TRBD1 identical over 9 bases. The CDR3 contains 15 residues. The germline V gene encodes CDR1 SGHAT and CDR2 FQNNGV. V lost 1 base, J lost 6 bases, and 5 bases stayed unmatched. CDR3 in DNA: TGTGCCAGCAGCTTAGCCCCGACAGGGGGGGATACGCAGTATTTT. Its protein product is CASSLAPTGGDTQYF.